This T cell receptor (beta chain) was recovered during a study of CD8+ T cells in alopecia areata. cDNA serving as the sequencing template came from extracted, reverse transcribed RNA. TCRdb's table, derived via immunoSEQ multiplex PCR, lists solely in-frame clones and lacks some. The data show about 250,000 clones, roughly two thirds seen once. V dropped 1 base and J dropped 5; count of bases not matched to a gene: 8. CDR3 length equals 16 residues. Germline-derived CDR1 and CDR2 are LGHNA and YSLEER. This sequence originates from a human donor with alopecia areata. Sequenced material: CD4+ T cells sorted from blood, taken at week 0. The V call is TRBV4-3, the J call TRBJ1-5; 7 nucleotides agree with TRBD1. CDR3 region: CASSQVIGQGDQPQHF. CDR3 in DNA: TGCGCCAGCAGCCAAGTCATTGGGCAGGGGGATCAGCCCCAGCATTTT.